The present TCR beta chain was sequenced within a study of shared clonotypes between healthy human individuals. Overall study: Ranging from 18 to 49 in age, donors were a couple of women and a few men.

Method: immunoSEQ multiplex PCR; TCRdb's copy keeps in-frame clones and lacks some. The data contain some 490,000 clones, about 72% of them singletons. The V gene's germline CDR1 is SGHVS and CDR2 FQNEAQ. The CDR3 length is 17 residues. V shed 0 bases, J shed 1 base, and the junction held 7 bases outside the gene matches. The receptor comes from a woman aged 35 to 49 in good health. Some clones in this sample may be carry-over from other donors' samples. The sequenced material came from PBMCs. The chain combines TRBV7-8 with TRBJ2-7, with 9 bases that match TRBD2. CDR3 in amino acids: CASSLALGSGSSYEQYF. The CDR3, as DNA: TGTGCCAGCAGCTTAGCCTTAGGTAGCGGGAGTTCCTACGAGCAGTACTTC. Full variable domain (missing parts from reference TRBV7-8 and TRBJ2-7): GAGVSQSPRYKVAKRGQDVALRCDPISGHVSLFWYQQALGQGPEFLTYFQNEAQLDKSGLPSDRFFAERPEGSVSTLKIQRTQQEDSAVYLCASSLALGSGSSYEQYFGPGTRLTVT.